This passage covers 32 T cell receptor beta chains from one sample sequenced in a study of vaccination and CD4 T cells after COVID-19. An Oncomine TCR Beta short-read assay was used to sequence the DNA from cultured CD4+ T cells. TCRdb redid the calling of the PCR reads with MiXCR, one entry per CDR3 protein. The profile shows some 18,000 distinct CDR3 sequences, 58% of them singletons. Their target antigens are unknown. Treatment of the sample: roughly ten-day PBMC culture with coronavirus spike peptide pools or control peptides (ViraFEST assay). Sequences were derived from CD4+ T cells from blood, cultured in vitro, sampled before SARS-CoV-2 vaccination. The receptors come from a human donor who had recovered from COVID-19.

This clonotype was counted a single time. The V call is TRBV20-1, the J call TRBJ1-2; D might be TRBD1 (5 bases). The germline V gene encodes CDR1 DFQATT and CDR2 SNEGSKA (reference sequence). The length of the CDR3 is 12 residues. The CDR3 sequence is CRGGTRSGGYTF. The CDR3 nucleotides are TGCAGGGGGGGTACCCGGAGTGGTGGCTACACCTTC.

The chain couples TRBV4-3 to TRBJ2-5, with 8 bases aligning to TRBD1. Germline CDR1 LGHNA, CDR2 YSLEER. CDR3 length: 14 amino acids. V shed 5 bases, J shed 5 bases, and the junction held 7 bases outside the gene matches. Written as DNA, the CDR3 is TGCGCCAGCAGCGGGATGACAGGGGCGGAGACCCAGTACTTC. Amino acid sequence: CASSGMTGAETQYF.

This clonotype was seen only a few times. The V and J genes are TRBV20-1 and TRBJ1-5, with D hard to call. Germline CDR1 DFQATT, CDR2 SNEGSKA (reference sequence). The V end was cut by 6 bases, the J end by 1 base, with 13 bases between. The CDR3 contains 14 residues. This CDR3 reads CSAGLVTSNQPQHF. The CDR3 nucleotides are TGCAGTGCGGGGTTGGTTACGAGCAATCAGCCCCAGCATTTT.

This clonotype was found a few times. The chain employs TRBV7-6 and TRBJ1-1, with 9 bases identical to TRBD1. The V segment lost 3 bases and the J segment 0 bases; nucleotides outside the gene matches: 2. CDR3 length equals 15 residues. From germline, CDR1 is SGHVS and CDR2 FNYEAQ. The CDR3 region is CASSFGQGMNTEAFF. CDR3 sequence (DNA): TGTGCCAGCAGCTTCGGACAGGGGATGAACACTGAAGCTTTCTTT.

CDR3 DNA sequence: TGTGCCAGCTCAGCAGCCGAGAACACTGAAGCTTTCTTT. Protein sequence: CASSAAENTEAFF. The gene calls are TRBV18 and TRBJ1-1, with no clear D. The CDR3 is 13 residues long. Germline loops: CDR1 KGHSH, CDR2 LQKENI. Trimming stripped 5 bases from V and 1 base from J, with 8 bases between.

The rearrangement uses TRBV20-1 and TRBJ2-5; D perhaps matches TRBD1 (5 bases). This CDR3 is 16 amino acids long. Germline-derived CDR1 and CDR2 are DFQATT and SNEGSKA (reference sequence). V dropped 0 bases and J dropped 3 bases, with 17 bases sitting between them. DNA for the CDR3: TGCAGTGCTAGAGATCCTACAGGAGCCCCCGAAGAGACCCAGTACTTC. Its translation: CSARDPTGAPEETQYF.

The genes are TRBV19 and TRBJ2-1, with 7 bases matching TRBD2. CDR1 and CDR2 from the germline V gene are LNHDA and SQIVND (reference sequence). Losses at the gene ends were 2 bases for V and 3 bases for J; bases not matched to a gene: 4. The CDR3 consists of 15 residues. CDR3 region: CASSINGRHYNEQFF. In DNA form, the CDR3 reads TGTGCCAGTAGTATAAACGGGAGGCACTACAATGAGCAGTTCTTC.

This clonotype was counted between two and nine times. The J gene is TRBJ2-1, the V gene TRBV20-1, with D tentatively TRBD1 (7 bases). The CDR3 is made up of 13 amino acids. Per the germline V gene, CDR1 is DFQATT and CDR2 is SNEGSKA (reference sequence). V was cut by 5 bases and J by 9 bases, with 17 bases left in between. The CDR3 protein is CSARWDSSGEQFF. The CDR3 DNA reads as TGCAGTGCTCGTTGGGACAGTAGCGGTGAGCAGTTCTTC.

This clonotype was observed once. The chain has TRBV10-3 and TRBJ2-5; no firm D call. V lost 3 bases to trimming and J lost 9 bases, with 14 bases between them. The germline V gene has CDR1 ENHRY and CDR2 SYGVKD. The CDR3 loop spans 13 amino acids. CDR3 loop: CAISDGYEVAQYF. As DNA, the CDR3 is TGTGCCATCAGTGACGGATACGAGGTAGCCCAGTACTTC.

This chain uses TRBV18 with TRBJ1-2; D not certain. The CDR3 has 15 residues. Germline V lookup: CDR1 KGHSH, CDR2 LQKENI. The ends were cut back, 0 bases at V and 2 bases at J, with 10 bases in the middle. The CDR3 loop is CASSPPSRANYGYTF. In nucleotides, the CDR3 is TGTGCCAGCTCACCACCGTCGCGGGCGAACTATGGCTACACCTTC. The full variable domain, in which reference TRBV18 and TRBJ1-2 provide the parts outside the CDR3, is NAGVMQNPRHLVRRRGQEARLRCSPMKGHSHVYWYRQLPEEGLKFMVYLQKENIIDESGMPKERFSAEFPKEGPSILRIQQVVRGDSAAYFCASSPPSRANYGYTFGSGTRLTVV.

The CDR3 region is CASSIAAGGFYEQYF. Written as DNA, the CDR3 is TGTGCCAGTAGTATAGCGGCAGGGGGCTTCTACGAGCAGTACTTC. The gene calls are TRBV19 and TRBJ2-7; TRBD1 matches at 8 bases. CDR1 and CDR2 from the germline V gene are LNHDA and SQIVND (reference sequence). The J segment lost 3 bases and the V segment lost 1 base, leaving 5 bases of the junction unmatched. The CDR3 spans 15 residues.

This clonotype was counted between two and nine times. The V call is TRBV21-1, the J call TRBJ2-5; TRBD1, as called in the table, went unchecked against the DNA. TRBV21-1 is termed a pseudogene. The CDR3 covers 16 residues. CDR3 loop: CASSRRTGYFQETQYF. The CDR3 region has the DNA TGTGCCAGCAGCCGTCGGACAGGGTACTTCCAAGAGACCCAGTACTTC.

This chain joins TRBV6-1 and TRBJ1-2; a weak D match, TRBD1 (6 bases). Between the trimmed V and J ends, which lost 6 bases and 7 bases, there was a span of 15 bases. This CDR3 has 13 residues. Per the germline V gene, CDR1 is MNHNS and CDR2 is SASEGT. CDR3 DNA sequence: TGTGCCAGCAGAAAGACAGGAGGAGGTGGCTACACCTTC. Translating gives CASRKTGGGGYTF.

This clonotype was observed a handful of times. This chain uses TRBV20-1 with TRBJ2-7; 9 bases are shared with TRBD2. Germline values: CDR1 DFQATT, CDR2 SNEGSKA (reference sequence). The CDR3 contains 15 residues. J was trimmed by 1 base and V by 3 bases; bases with no gene match: 7. The CDR3 loop reads CSASWRGGPSYEQYF. CDR3 nucleotides: TGCAGTGCTAGTTGGCGGGGGGGTCCTTCCTACGAGCAGTACTTC.

This clonotype was picked up a small number of times. V gene TRBV24-1 combines with J gene TRBJ1-1; TRBD1 matches 9 bases. The germline gives CDR1 KGHDR, CDR2 SFDVKD. The J segment lost 0 bases and the V segment lost 3 bases, leaving 1 base of the junction unmatched. This CDR3 has 15 amino acids. The CDR3 here is CATSDRTGVNTEAFF. CDR3 DNA sequence: TGTGCCACCAGTGATAGGACAGGGGTGAACACTGAAGCTTTCTTT.

The V gene is TRBV25-1, the J gene TRBJ2-5; TRBD1 aligns across 8 bases. V shed 4 bases, J shed 2 bases, and the junction held 6 bases outside the gene matches. Germline V gene sequence: CDR1 MGHDK, CDR2 SYGVNS. The CDR3 totals 15 residues. The CDR3 is CASSALTGAQETQYF. The CDR3 DNA follows: TGTGCCAGCAGTGCACTGACAGGGGCGCAAGAGACCCAGTACTTC.

This clonotype was seen more than once but under ten times. The V call is TRBV7-2, the J call TRBJ1-1; D is unclear. V was cut by 1 base and J by 4 bases, with 13 bases left in between. The CDR3 spans 15 residues. Germline V lookup: CDR1 SGHTA, CDR2 FQGNSA. The CDR3 nucleotides read TGTGCCAGCAGCTTAGATTGGAGAGTCACCACTGAAGCTTTCTTT. This codes for CASSLDWRVTTEAFF. The full variable domain, in which reference TRBV7-2 and TRBJ1-1 provide the parts outside the CDR3, is GAGVSQSPSNKVTEKGKDVELRCDPISGHTALYWYRQSLGQGLEFLIYFQGNSAPDKSGLPSDRFSAERTGGSVSTLTIQRTQQEDSAVYLCASSLDWRVTTEAFFGQGTRLTVV.

This rearrangement joins TRBV7-9 to TRBJ1-1; 8 positions agree with TRBD1. With V trimmed by 3 bases and J by 4 bases, 10 bases remained unmatched. The germline CDR1 and CDR2 sequences are SEHNR and FQNEAQ (reference sequence). The CDR3 loop spans 16 amino acids. CDR3 coding DNA: TGTGCCAGCAGCTTCCATTTAGGACAGGGTGGCACTGAAGCTTTCTTT. This encodes CASSFHLGQGGTEAFF.

The chain recombines TRBV7-3 with TRBJ2-1; 10 bases match TRBD2. The V segment lost 4 bases and the J segment 8 bases; nucleotides outside the gene matches: 8. CDR1 SGHTA and CDR2 FQGTGA come from the germline V gene. The CDR3 has 15 amino acids. Here the CDR3 reads CASSSEAGGVYEQFF. CDR3 DNA sequence: TGTGCCAGCAGCTCAGAAGCGGGAGGGGTATATGAGCAGTTCTTC.

The chain links TRBV7-6 to TRBJ2-3, with D possibly being TRBD2 (5 bases). V was trimmed by 3 bases and J by 6 bases, leaving 10 bases between them. Germline-derived CDR1 and CDR2 are SGHVS and FNYEAQ. This CDR3 comprises 13 residues. The CDR3 DNA reads TGTGCCAGCAGCTTTACTAGTCCTGATACGCAGTATTTT. It yields the protein CASSFTSPDTQYF.

V is TRBV19 and J is TRBJ2-5; 10 bases map to TRBD1. The trim removed 5 bases at V and 5 bases at J, leaving 5 bases unmatched. Germline lookup yields CDR1 LNHDA and CDR2 SQIVND (reference sequence). The CDR3 is 14 amino acids. The CDR3 DNA is TGTGCCAGTAGTCCCATGGGACAGGGGGAGACCCAGTACTTC. Translated: CASSPMGQGETQYF.

This sequence joins TRBV28 and TRBJ1-1; D possibly corresponds to TRBD1 (6 bases). Trimming shortened V by 6 bases and J by 5 bases, and 16 bases separated the two germline ends. Germline CDR1 reads MDHEN; CDR2 reads SYDVKM. The CDR3 runs 14 residues. The CDR3 reads CASSQTGLGTEAFF. As DNA, the CDR3 is TGTGCCAGCAGCCAGACAGGCTTAGGGACTGAAGCTTTCTTT.

V gene TRBV19 combines with J gene TRBJ1-5; 8 nucleotides align to TRBD1. Germline V gene sequence: CDR1 LNHDA, CDR2 SQIVND (reference sequence). V was pared by 4 bases and J by 2 bases, with 4 bases of the junction left unmatched. The CDR3 totals 15 residues. The chain's CDR3 is CASSTGGGGNQPQHF. In DNA form, the CDR3 reads TGTGCCAGTAGTACAGGGGGCGGGGGCAATCAGCCCCAGCATTTT.

This chain connects TRBV20-1 to TRBJ1-1; 7 bases agree with TRBD1. This CDR3 comprises 13 residues. Germline V gene lookup returns CDR1 DFQATT and CDR2 SNEGSKA (reference sequence). J lost 2 bases, V lost 6 bases, and 6 bases had no gene match. CDR3: CSARDSLNTEAFF. CDR3 nucleotide sequence: TGCAGTGCGAGGGACAGCTTAAACACTGAAGCTTTCTTT.

This clonotype was detected only a few times. This sequence joins TRBV19 and TRBJ1-5; TRBD1 aligns across 11 bases. Germline CDR1 reads LNHDA; CDR2 reads SQIVND (reference sequence). The V and J ends lost 6 bases and 1 base, in that order; junction bases with no gene match: 14. This CDR3 is built from 19 residues. CDR3 loop: CASRITSGTGGTSNQPQHF. The DNA for the CDR3 is TGTGCCAGTAGGATTACGTCCGGGACAGGGGGAACGAGCAATCAGCCCCAGCATTTT.

The sample holds a few counts of this clonotype. The chain links TRBV19 to TRBJ2-3; TRBD2 aligns across 7 bases. The CDR3 has 16 amino acids. The germline V gene has CDR1 LNHDA and CDR2 SQIVND (reference sequence). V lost 3 bases, J lost 5 bases, and 11 bases stayed unmatched. CDR3 DNA sequence: TGTGCCAGTAGTATCCTGTTGGTAGCGGGTCAAGATACGCAGTATTTT. It yields the protein CASSILLVAGQDTQYF.

This chain uses TRBV5-8 with TRBJ1-5, with a tentative D call TRBD1 (5 bases). Looked up from germline, CDR1 is SGHTS and CDR2 is YDEGEE. The CDR3 contains 16 residues. Trimming took off 6 bases at V and 2 bases at J, with 18 bases between the two ends. This CDR3 is CASTRWVGDGNQPQHF. In DNA, the CDR3 is TGTGCCAGCACCCGATGGGTCGGGGACGGCAATCAGCCCCAGCATTTT.

J is TRBJ1-1 and V is TRBV2; D is undetermined. This CDR3 region has 13 residues. The germline gives CDR1 SNHLY, CDR2 FYNNEI. Trimming cost V 6 bases and J 0 bases, with 8 bases left between them. In DNA, the CDR3 is TGTGCCAGCAGGGCGGCCATGAACACTGAAGCTTTCTTT. This codes for CASRAAMNTEAFF.

This sequence joins TRBV30 and TRBJ2-7, with 7 bases lining up with TRBD2. The junction had 6 bases not matched to a gene; V was cut back by 4 bases and J by 3 bases. CDR1 is GTSNPN and CDR2 is SVGIG in the germline V gene (reference sequence). CDR3 size: 13 residues. The CDR3 spells CAWTGGGSYEQYF. The CDR3 DNA is TGTGCCTGGACCGGGGGAGGGAGCTACGAGCAGTACTTC.

J is TRBJ2-1 and V is TRBV7-3; 7 positions agree with TRBD2. Per the germline V gene, CDR1 is SGHTA and CDR2 is FQGTGA. The CDR3 sequence is 14 residues long. The V gene end was trimmed by 3 bases and the J gene end by 1 base; junction bases not matched to a gene: 0. This CDR3 reads CASSFGGSYNEQFF. CDR3 coding DNA: TGTGCCAGCAGCTTCGGGGGGTCCTACAATGAGCAGTTCTTC.

This rearrangement joins TRBV7-9 to TRBJ2-5; 8 bases fit TRBD1. The CDR3 sequence is 14 residues long. The germline V gene encodes CDR1 SEHNR and CDR2 FQNEAQ (reference sequence). The V and J ends lost 3 bases and 4 bases, in that order; junction bases with no gene match: 4. The CDR3 coding sequence is TGTGCCAGCAGCTTCCGGACAGGGCGAGAGACCCAGTACTTC. As protein: CASSFRTGRETQYF.

V is TRBV4-1 and J is TRBJ1-6, with 10 bases identical to TRBD1. Germline CDR1 reads MGHRA; CDR2 reads YSYEKL. After removal of 0 bases from V and 7 bases from J, the junction contained 3 bases not matched to a gene. The CDR3 covers 16 residues. CDR3 loop: CASSQEGQGSNSPLHF. CDR3 in DNA: TGCGCCAGCAGCCAAGAGGGACAGGGGTCAAATTCACCCCTCCACTTT.